The clone carrying this T cell receptor beta chain was seen only a few times. The antigen is not known. The sample belongs to a study of response to subunit inactivated influenza vaccine. Study-level findings and limits: It was the authors' suggestion that each seasonal influenza vaccination recruits few new T cells.

In TCRdb, the RT-PCR reads were re-called with MiXCR into one record per CDR3 protein. This table holds 500,000 to 600,000 distinct CDR3 sequences, over 9.5% found once. Per the germline V gene, CDR1 is SEHNR and CDR2 is FQNEAQ (reference sequence). V gave up 5 bases and J gave up 1 base; unmatched junction bases: 5. CDR3 length: 15 residues. This specimen consisted of PBMCs from blood, obtained on the day of vaccination. This TCR was recovered from a man in his fifties or sixties who received an inactivated influenza vaccine. The chain recombines TRBV7-9 with TRBJ1-1, with 9 bases fitting TRBD1. CDR3 in DNA: TGTGCCAGCAGCGTACAGGGGGCGCGGAACACTGAAGCTTTCTTT. Amino acid sequence: CASSVQGARNTEAFF.